This TCR beta chain was obtained from a study of yellow fever vaccine responses in identical twins. Regarding the study as a whole: Vaccine-induced T cell responses in twins were reportedly observed to appear partly convergent, partly personalized.

A remark on this clonotype: The antigen is unknown.

CDR1 is LNHDA, CDR2 SQIVND, per germline (reference sequence). Losses at the gene ends were 2 bases for V and 5 bases for J; bases not matched to a gene: 5. The CDR3 covers 14 residues. TCRdb redid the calling of the RT-PCR reads with MiXCR, one entry per CDR3 protein. The sample holds about 19,000 distinct CDR3 sequences; around 70% are singletons and the top ten take roughly 2.2%. The source is a woman aged 18-29 years who received the yellow fever vaccine. The sample in question was T cells from blood (PBMCs), unsorted or a sorted subset (not recorded which), obtained before or after yellow fever vaccination (not recorded which). The chain has TRBV19 and TRBJ1-1; 7 bases are a match to TRBD1. For the CDR3, the DNA is TGTGCCAGTAGTATAACAGGGGCGATTACTGAAGCTTTCTTT. This gives the protein CASSITGAITEAFF.